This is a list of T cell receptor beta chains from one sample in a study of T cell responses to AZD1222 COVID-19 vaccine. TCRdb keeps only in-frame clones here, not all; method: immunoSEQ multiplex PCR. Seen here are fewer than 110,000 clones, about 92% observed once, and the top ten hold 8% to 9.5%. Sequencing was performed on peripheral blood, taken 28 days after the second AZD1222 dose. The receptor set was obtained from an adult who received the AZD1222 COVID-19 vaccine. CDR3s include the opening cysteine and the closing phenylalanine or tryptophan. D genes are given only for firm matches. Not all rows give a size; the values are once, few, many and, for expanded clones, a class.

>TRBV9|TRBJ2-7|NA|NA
TGTGCCAGCAGCGTTCGGGACGGCTCCTACGAGCAGTACTTC
CASSVRDGSYEQYF
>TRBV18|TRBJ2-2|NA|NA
TGTGCCAGCTCACCACCGAGGGGGAACACCGGGGAGCTGTTTTTT
CASSPPRGNTGELFF
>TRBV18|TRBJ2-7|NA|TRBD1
TGTGCCAGCTCACCTCAAGACAGGGCCAGCTCCTACGAGCAGTACTTC
CASSPQDRASSYEQYF
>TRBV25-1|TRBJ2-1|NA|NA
TGTGCCAGCAGTGGATATCAGACTAGGGGGAATGAGCAGTTCTTC
CASSGYQTRGNEQFF
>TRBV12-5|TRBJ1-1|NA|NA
TGTGCTAGTGGTCCCCGGGTAGACACTGAAGCTTTCTTT
CASGPRVDTEAFF
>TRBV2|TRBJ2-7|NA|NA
TGTGCCAGCAGTGATGGGGTAGGAACAGCCTACGAGCAGTACTTC
CASSDGVGTAYEQYF
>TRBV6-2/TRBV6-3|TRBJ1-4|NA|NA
TGTGCCAGCAGCCCAGGGATCATCCGGACGTCAACTAATGAAAAACTGTTTTTT
CASSPGIIRTSTNEKLFF
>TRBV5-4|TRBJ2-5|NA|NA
TGTGCCAGCAGCTTGGAGGGCGCAGGAGAGACCCAGTACTTC
CASSLEGAGETQYF
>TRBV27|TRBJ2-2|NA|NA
TGTGCCAGCAGCCTCGGGGCTAACGCCGGGGAGCTGTTTTTT
CASSLGANAGELFF
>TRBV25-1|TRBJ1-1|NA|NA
TGTGCCAGCAGTGAATATTTCGGAGTGAACACTGAAGCTTTCTTT
CASSEYFGVNTEAFF
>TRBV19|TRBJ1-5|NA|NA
TGTGCCAGTAGTATGGGGGGAAACCATCAGCCCCAGCATTTT
CASSMGGNHQPQHF
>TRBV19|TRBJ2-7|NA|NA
TGTGCCAGTAGTATCGTCAGCTCCTACGAGCAGTACTTC
CASSIVSSYEQYF
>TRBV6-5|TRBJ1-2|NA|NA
TGTGCCAGCAGTCCCAGTGGGGTCTATGGCTACACCTTC
CASSPSGVYGYTF
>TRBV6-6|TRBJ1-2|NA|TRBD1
TGTGCCAGCAGTTACCCTGGACAGGGGGCATATGGCTACACCTTC
CASSYPGQGAYGYTF
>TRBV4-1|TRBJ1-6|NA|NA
TGCGCCAGCAGCCATGGCCCGTGGGTGGGGTCGGATAATTCACCCCTCCACTTT
CASSHGPWVGSDNSPLHF
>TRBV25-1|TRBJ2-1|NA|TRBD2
TGTGCCAGCAGTGAATACTTACTAGCGGGAGTCTACAATGAGCAGTTCTTC
CASSEYLLAGVYNEQFF
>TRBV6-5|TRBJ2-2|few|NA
TGTGCCAGCAGTTACTCCGGCAGGGGGAACACCGGGGAGCTGTTTTTT
CASSYSGRGNTGELFF
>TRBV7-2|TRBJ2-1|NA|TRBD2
TGTGCCAGCAGGAGGGAGGGGTCCAATGAGCAGTTCTTC
CASRREGSNEQFF
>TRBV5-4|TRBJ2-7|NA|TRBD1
TGTGCCAGCAGTTTGCCGGGACAGGGAGACGAGCAGTACTTC
CASSLPGQGDEQYF
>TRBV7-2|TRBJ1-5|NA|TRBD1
TGTGCCAGCAGTCAACAGGGGGCGAATCAGCCCCAGCATTTT
CASSQQGANQPQHF
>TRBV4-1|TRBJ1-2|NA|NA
TGCGCCAGCAGCCAAATCCAGGGGCGCAGTTCCGGTGGCTACACCTTC
CASSQIQGRSSGGYTF
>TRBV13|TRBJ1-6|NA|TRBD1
TGTGCCAGCAGCCCAATGACCGGGACAGCAAATTCACCCCTCCACTTT
CASSPMTGTANSPLHF
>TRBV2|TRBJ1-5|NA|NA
TGTGCCAGCAGTGAAAATCCCGATCAGCCCCAGCATTTT
CASSENPDQPQHF
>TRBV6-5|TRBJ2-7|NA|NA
TGTGCCAGCAAGGTCTCCGAGCAGTACTTC
CASKVSEQYF
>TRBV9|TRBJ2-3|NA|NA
TGTGCCAGCAGCGTAGGGCTAGCCCCTGGGGTGACAGATACGCAGTATTTT
CASSVGLAPGVTDTQYF
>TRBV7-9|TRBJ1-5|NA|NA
TGTGCCAGCACCCCATTGGGCTGGAGCGATCAGCCCCAGCATTTT
CASTPLGWSDQPQHF
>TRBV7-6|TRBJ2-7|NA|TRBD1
TGTGCCAGCAGCCCTAACCGGGACAGGGGGTCCTACGAGCAGTACTTC
CASSPNRDRGSYEQYF
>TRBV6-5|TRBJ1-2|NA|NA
TGTGCCAGCAGCAATGGACGGGCTGGTGGCTACACCTTC
CASSNGRAGGYTF
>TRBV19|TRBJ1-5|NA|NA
TGTGCCAGTAGTATAACTGAATATAGCAATCAGCCCCAGCATTTT
CASSITEYSNQPQHF
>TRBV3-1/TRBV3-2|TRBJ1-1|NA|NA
TGTGCCAGCAGCCAAGGGGTGAGGGGAGCTTTCTTT
CASSQGVRGAFF
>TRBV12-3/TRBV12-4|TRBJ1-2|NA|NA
TGTGCCAGCAGTGAGACCAACTATGGCTACACCTTC
CASSETNYGYTF
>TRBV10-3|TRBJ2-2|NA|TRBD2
TGTGCCATCAGGAGCGGGGGGAAGAACACCGGGGAGCTGTTTTTT
CAIRSGGKNTGELFF
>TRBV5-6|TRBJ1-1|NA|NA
TGTGCCAGCAGCTTGGCAGGGGTGTTGGGTGAAGCTTTCTTT
CASSLAGVLGEAFF
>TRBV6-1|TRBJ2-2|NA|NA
TGTGCCAGCAGTGAAATCCCGACCGGGGAGCTGTTTTTT
CASSEIPTGELFF
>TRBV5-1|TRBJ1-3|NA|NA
TGCGCCAGCAGCTCGTCGGGTGACTCTGGAAACACCATATATTTT
CASSSSGDSGNTIYF
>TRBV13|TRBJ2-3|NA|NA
TGTGCCAGCAGCCCCAAAAGCAGTGGCACAGATACGCAGTATTTT
CASSPKSSGTDTQYF
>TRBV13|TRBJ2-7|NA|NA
TGTGCCAGCAGCTCTAACCTAATCGGGAGAGACGAGCAGTACTTC
CASSSNLIGRDEQYF
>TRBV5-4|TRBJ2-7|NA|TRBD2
TGTGCCAGCAGCTTGAGTAGCGGGAGGATCCAGCAGTACTTC
CASSLSSGRIQQYF
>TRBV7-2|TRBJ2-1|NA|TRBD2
TGTGCCAGCAGCGACGGACTAGCGGGGTTCAATGAGCAGTTCTTC
CASSDGLAGFNEQFF
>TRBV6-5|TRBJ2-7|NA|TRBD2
TGTGCCAGCAGTTCTCACGGGAGGAGCTACGAGCAGTACTTC
CASSSHGRSYEQYF
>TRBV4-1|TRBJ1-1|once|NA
TGCGCCAGCAGCCCCGGGACGGGGAACACTGAAGCTTTCTTT
CASSPGTGNTEAFF
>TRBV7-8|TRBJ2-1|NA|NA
TGTGCCAGCAGCTTAATGGGCTCTTACAATGAGCAGTTCTTC
CASSLMGSYNEQFF
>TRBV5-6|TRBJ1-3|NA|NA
TGTGCCAGCAGCTTGGCCTCTGGAAACACCATATATTTT
CASSLASGNTIYF
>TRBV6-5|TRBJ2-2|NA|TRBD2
TGTGCCAGCAGACTAGCGGGGGCGAACACCGGGGAGCTGTTTTTT
CASRLAGANTGELFF
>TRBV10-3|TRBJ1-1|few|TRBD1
TGTGCCATCAGTCCGGGAGGGGGCGCTGAAGCTTTCTTT
CAISPGGGAEAFF
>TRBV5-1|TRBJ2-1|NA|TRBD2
TGCGCCAGCAGCTTAGCGGGGCCGAGAGGAGGTGAGCAGTTCTTC
CASSLAGPRGGEQFF
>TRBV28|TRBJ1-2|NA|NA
TGTGCCAGCAGTTATGACAGACGCGGCTACACCTTC
CASSYDRRGYTF
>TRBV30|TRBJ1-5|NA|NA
TGTGCCTGGAGTGTCGGTGGCGGCAATCAGCCCCAGCATTTT
CAWSVGGGNQPQHF
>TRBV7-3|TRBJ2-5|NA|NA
TGTGCCAGCAGCTTAGGAGCCCAGGTGGGAAAAGAGACCCAGTACTTC
CASSLGAQVGKETQYF
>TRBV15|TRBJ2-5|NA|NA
TGTGCCACCAAGGAGGGGAGAACCCAAGAGACCCAGTACTTC
CATKEGRTQETQYF
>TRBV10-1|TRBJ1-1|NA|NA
TGCGCCAGCAGTGAGATCCAGGGAGGCACTGAAGCTTTCTTT
CASSEIQGGTEAFF
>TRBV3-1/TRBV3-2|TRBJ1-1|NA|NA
TGTGCCAGCAGCCAAGCCATTTCTGAAGCTTTCTTT
CASSQAISEAFF
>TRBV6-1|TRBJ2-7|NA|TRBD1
TGTGCCAGCAGTGCGGAGGGACAGGTTCCCTCCTACGAGCAGTACTTC
CASSAEGQVPSYEQYF
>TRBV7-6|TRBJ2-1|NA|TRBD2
TGTGCCAGCAGCTTAGGGCTAGCGGGCCGCAATGAGCAGTTCTTC
CASSLGLAGRNEQFF
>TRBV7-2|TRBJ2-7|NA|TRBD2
TGTGCCAGCAGCTTAGACTTTACGTCTAGCGGGATTGGCGAGCAGTACTTC
CASSLDFTSSGIGEQYF